Below, 23 T cell receptor beta chains from the same sample are listed, as sequenced in a study of T cells in Graves' hyperthyroidism and ophthalmopathy. The source material, RNA transcripts, was used to amplify TCR beta CDR3 regions. The HTBI set primed first-round TCR CDR3 RT-PCR. TCRdb reanalysed the multiplex PCR reads using MiXCR and keeps one entry per CDR3 protein. In the table there are approximately 610,000 distinct CDR3 sequences, roughly 14% of which are singletons. The material sequenced was blood. The receptors shown here come from a woman in her forties with Graves' ophthalmopathy.

This clonotype was observed many times. This chain uses TRBV6-1 with TRBJ1-3; D is ambiguous. Trimming stripped 6 bases from V and 3 bases from J, with 12 bases between. The CDR3 is 14 residues long. Germline CDR1 reads MNHNS; CDR2 reads SASEGT. The CDR3 DNA is TGTGCCAGCAGGCACGGGTCGGGTGGAAACACCATATATTTT. Translated, it gives CASRHGSGGNTIYF.

In this sample, this clonotype turned up many times. V gene TRBV19 combines with J gene TRBJ1-5; D possibly corresponds to TRBD1 (5 bases). V was trimmed by 4 bases and J by 0 bases, leaving 13 bases between them. The germline gives CDR1 LNHDA, CDR2 SQIVND (reference sequence). The CDR3 runs to 16 residues. CDR3 in DNA: TGTGCCAGTAGTACCCATCAGGGTGGTAGCAATCAGCCCCAGCATTTT. Protein sequence: CASSTHQGGSNQPQHF.

This clonotype showed up many times. The V call is TRBV30, the J call TRBJ1-1; D is uncertain. Germline values: CDR1 GTSNPN, CDR2 SVGIG (reference sequence). This CDR3 is 11 amino acids long. V was pared by 3 bases and J by 1 base, with 3 bases between. This chain's CDR3 is CAWRENTEAFF. The CDR3 region has the DNA TGTGCCTGGAGGGAGAACACTGAAGCTTTCTTT.

Many counts were recorded for this clonotype. CDR3 sequence (DNA): TGCAGCGGACGACAGGGGAACACTGAAGCTTTCTTT. As protein: CSGRQGNTEAFF. The V and J genes are TRBV29-1 and TRBJ1-1, with 7 bases that match TRBD1. Germline loops: CDR1 SQVTM, CDR2 ANQGSEA. J lost 1 base, V lost 7 bases, and 3 bases had no gene match. The CDR3 length is 12 residues.

The table lists this clonotype with a few counts. The genes are TRBV19 and TRBJ1-2, with 9 nucleotides matching TRBD1. V dropped 7 bases and J dropped 2; count of bases not matched to a gene: 2. CDR1 is LNHDA, CDR2 SQIVND, per germline (reference sequence). The CDR3 extends over 13 amino acids. CDR3 bases: TGTGCCAGTAATGGACAGGGGAACTATGGCTACACCTTC. This codes for CASNGQGNYGYTF. Full variable domain (missing parts from reference TRBV19 and TRBJ1-2): DGGITQSPKYLFRKEGQNVTLSCEQNLNHDAMYWYRQDPGQGLRLIYYSQIVNDFQKGDIAEGYSVSREKKESFPLTVTSAQKNPTAFYLCASNGQGNYGYTFGSGTRLTVV.

This clonotype has ten or more counts. V gene TRBV7-2 combines with J gene TRBJ2-5; D gene unclear. Trimming stripped 6 bases from V and 5 bases from J, with 13 bases between. The CDR3 covers 13 residues. The germline gives CDR1 SGHTA, CDR2 FQGNSA. This chain's CDR3 is CASSRTSLETQYF. The CDR3 coding sequence is TGTGCCAGCAGTCGTACCTCTTTGGAGACCCAGTACTTC.

The CDR3 sequence: CASSLGGRGNTIYF. The CDR3 nucleotides read TGTGCCAGCAGCTTAGGGGGGCGAGGAAACACCATATATTTT. V is TRBV7-9 and J is TRBJ1-3; the D gene is possibly TRBD1 (6 bases). The germline V and J ends were trimmed by 1 base and 4 bases, with 8 bases remaining between them. The CDR3 contains 14 residues. Germline V gene lookup returns CDR1 SEHNR and CDR2 FQNEAQ (reference sequence).

At least ten counts were recorded for this clonotype. The chain joins TRBV28 to TRBJ2-7, with TRBD1 as a possible D gene (5 bases). The CDR3 runs to 13 residues. Germline CDR1 reads MDHEN; CDR2 reads SYDVKM. V lost 2 bases and J lost 6, with 11 bases in between. The CDR3 DNA reads as TGTGCCAGCAGTTTAAAAGGGGCAGTCGAGCAGTACTTC. Amino acids: CASSLKGAVEQYF.

This clonotype appeared many times. The chain joins TRBV6-1 to TRBJ1-5, with unresolved D. With 0 bases removed from V and 6 bases from J, the gap between germline ends came to 6 bases. Germline V CDR1 and CDR2: MNHNS, SASEGT. The CDR3 contains 13 residues. This CDR3 is CASSEAELQPQHF. In nucleotides, the CDR3 is TGTGCCAGCAGTGAAGCGGAACTTCAGCCCCAGCATTTT.

This clonotype was picked up many times. The chain carries TRBV9 and TRBJ2-7; D remains ambiguous. CDR3 size: 13 residues. The germline V gene encodes CDR1 SGDLS and CDR2 YYNGEE. Trimming cost V 0 bases and J 4 bases, with 8 bases left between them. CDR3 nucleotides: TGTGCCAGCAGCGTAGATTTGCGTTACGAGCAGTACTTC. Protein product: CASSVDLRYEQYF. Full variable domain (rest looked up from reference TRBV9 and TRBJ2-7): DSGVTQTPKHLITATGQRVTLRCSPRSGDLSVYWYQQSLDQGLQFLIQYYNGEERAKGNILERFSAQQFPDLHSELNLSSLELGDSALYFCASSVDLRYEQYFGPGTRLTVT.

This clonotype was detected many times. The V gene is TRBV29-1, the J gene TRBJ1-1, with no clear D. CDR1 and CDR2 from the germline V gene are SQVTM and ANQGSEA. Trimming removed 4 bases from V and 0 bases from J, with 12 bases in between. The CDR3 spans 14 residues. CDR3 DNA sequence: TGCAGCGTTGTTTCTAGAGCGATGAACACTGAAGCTTTCTTT. It codes for CSVVSRAMNTEAFF.

The chain has TRBV7-9 and TRBJ1-1; D is ambiguous. The V gene lost 5 bases and the J gene lost 1 base, with 14 bases spanning the gap. The CDR3 covers 15 residues. CDR1 SEHNR and CDR2 FQNEAQ come from the germline V gene (reference sequence). The CDR3 is CASSGITLENTEAFF. For the CDR3, the DNA is TGTGCCAGCAGCGGGATAACCCTAGAGAACACTGAAGCTTTCTTT.

In this sample, this clonotype turned up a few times. The chain combines TRBV4-2 with TRBJ2-1; TRBD1 aligns across 9 bases. This CDR3 is built from 17 residues. Germline loops: CDR1 LGHNA, CDR2 YNFKEQ. V was pared by 3 bases and J by 3 bases, with 9 bases of the junction left unmatched. The CDR3 loop is CASSQPPGQGVYNEQFF. The DNA of the CDR3 is TGTGCCAGCAGCCAGCCCCCGGGACAGGGCGTCTACAATGAGCAGTTCTTC.

This clonotype was seen many times. The chain employs TRBV7-3 and TRBJ2-7, with 8 bases identical to TRBD1. With 1 base clipped from V and 7 bases from J, the junction kept 24 bases outside the gene matches. The CDR3 is made up of 20 amino acids. Germline CDR1 is SGHTA and CDR2 is FQGTGA. For the CDR3, the DNA is TGTGCCAGCAGCTTAAAGTGGCCAACTGATCGGACAGGGAATTCGGTAGAGCAGTACTTC. Translation gives CASSLKWPTDRTGNSVEQYF. The full variable domain, rest sourced from reference TRBV7-3 and TRBJ2-7, is GAGVSQTPSNKVTEKGKYVELRCDPISGHTALYWYRQSLGQGPEFLIYFQGTGAADDSGLPNDRFFAVRPEGSVSTLKIQRTERGDSAVYLCASSLKWPTDRTGNSVEQYFGPGTRLTVT.

The chain uses TRBV19 and TRBJ2-7; the match to TRBD1 covers 9 bases. Germline CDR1 and CDR2: LNHDA and SQIVND (reference sequence). The CDR3 is made up of 14 amino acids. V lost 3 bases and J lost 6; bases outside the gene matches: 6. The CDR3 reads CASSIGDRDAEQYF. The DNA of the CDR3 is TGTGCCAGTAGTATCGGGGACAGGGACGCCGAGCAGTACTTC. Full variable domain (outside the CDR3, taken from reference TRBV19 and TRBJ2-7): DGGITQSPKYLFRKEGQNVTLSCEQNLNHDAMYWYRQDPGQGLRLIYYSQIVNDFQKGDIAEGYSVSREKKESFPLTVTSAQKNPTAFYLCASSIGDRDAEQYFGPGTRLTVT.

The sample holds one count of this clonotype. This may come from a read error, since a much larger clone is one base off. V usage is TRBV7-3 and J usage is TRBJ2-1; TRBD2 aligns across 10 bases. V trimming: 3 bases; J trimming: 2 bases; junction bases outside the gene matches: 1. The CDR3 is 15 amino acids. CDR1 is SGHTA, CDR2 FQGTGA, per germline. CDR3 amino acids: CASSFGLAAYNEQFF. The CDR3, as DNA: TGTGCCAGCAGCTTTGGACTAGCGGCCTACAATGAGCAGTTCTTC.

This chain links TRBV4-1 with TRBJ1-3; D is unclear. This CDR3 spans 15 amino acids. The V end was cut by 1 base, the J end by 0 bases, with 7 bases between. Germline V gives CDR1 MGHRA, CDR2 YSYEKL. CDR3 DNA: TGCGCCAGCAGCCAAGCTTTCTTCTCTGGAAACACCATATATTTT. This gives the protein CASSQAFFSGNTIYF.

CDR3 sequence reads: CASSNGLAGYEQYF. The CDR3 DNA reads as TGCGCCAGCAGCAACGGACTAGCGGGATACGAGCAGTACTTC. The chain employs TRBV5-1 and TRBJ2-7; 12 nucleotides agree with TRBD2. J lost 4 bases, V lost 4 bases, and 3 bases had no gene match. The CDR3 sequence is 14 residues long. Germline V CDR1 and CDR2: SGHRS, YFSETQ.

This clonotype was seen ten or more times. The rearrangement links TRBV20-1 to TRBJ2-5; D is unclear. CDR1 is DFQATT and CDR2 is SNEGSKA in the germline V gene (reference sequence). V lost 1 base and J lost 2, with 8 bases in between. The CDR3 is 13 amino acids. CDR3 residues: CSARVGEQETQYF. CDR3 in DNA: TGCAGTGCTAGAGTGGGTGAACAAGAGACCCAGTACTTC.

This clonotype was recorded many times. The chain uses TRBV20-1 and TRBJ2-1; no clear D gene. Germline V lookup: CDR1 DFQATT, CDR2 SNEGSKA (reference sequence). The CDR3 sequence is 13 residues long. The V and J ends lost 0 bases and 4 bases respectively, with 7 bases between them. The CDR3 DNA reads TGCAGTGCTAGAGAAACCCTTTACAATGAGCAGTTCTTC. Its translation is CSARETLYNEQFF.

The V call is TRBV4-1, the J call TRBJ1-3; D call uncertain. Deletions cut 3 bases from V and 0 bases from J, with 9 bases between. Looked up from germline, CDR1 is MGHRA and CDR2 is YSYEKL. The CDR3 is 15 amino acids. This CDR3 reads CASSHRALSGNTIYF. Written as DNA, the CDR3 is TGCGCCAGCAGCCACCGGGCCCTCTCTGGAAACACCATATATTTT.

The chain uses TRBV24-1 and TRBJ2-4, with no clear D. V was shortened by 3 bases and J by 6 bases, with 8 bases between the two germline ends. CDR1 is KGHDR, CDR2 SFDVKD, per germline. This CDR3 region has 13 residues. The CDR3 DNA reads TGTGCCACCAGTGATACGTTGAGAAACATTCAGTACTTC. Translating it yields CATSDTLRNIQYF.

A single count supports this clonotype. The CDR3 bases are TGTGCTAGTGGTTTACTAGCGGGAGCGGAAGAGACCCAGTACTTC. Residues: CASGLLAGAEETQYF. The genes are TRBV12-5 and TRBJ2-5, with TRBD2 matching 11 bases. The germline V gene encodes CDR1 LGHNT and CDR2 FRNRAP. The V and J ends lost 3 bases and 3 bases, in that order; junction bases with no gene match: 3. The CDR3 is made up of 15 amino acids.